The rows below give T cell receptor beta chains drawn from one sample of a study of blood T cell repertoires in COVID-19. Produced via immunoSEQ multiplex PCR; TCRdb's table is partial and in-frame only. The sample contains tens of thousands of clones, about 69% of which appear only once. The sample was peripheral blood. All receptors derive from a man between 65 and 85 years old with acute or convalescent COVID-19. Both conserved end residues are part of each CDR3. The order of the fields is J gene, D gene, clone size, V gene, CDR3 protein, CDR3 DNA. A D gene is named only where the DNA matches it firmly. Size tells how often a clone was seen (once, few, many) or the class of an expanded clone, and some rows leave it out.

j_call: TRBJ2-7; d_call: -; clone_size: -; v_call: TRBV28; cdr3_aa: CASSLYSGTPYEQYF; cdr3_nt: TGTGCCAGCAGTTTATACAGCGGCACCCCCTACGAGCAGTACTTC
j_call: TRBJ2-7; d_call: -; clone_size: -; v_call: TRBV28; cdr3_aa: CASRATYEQYF; cdr3_nt: TGTGCCAGCAGAGCCACTTACGAGCAGTACTTC
j_call: TRBJ1-2; d_call: TRBD1; clone_size: -; v_call: TRBV6-6; cdr3_aa: CASEPGQGGYGYTF; cdr3_nt: TGTGCCAGCGAACCGGGACAGGGAGGGTATGGCTACACCTTC
j_call: TRBJ2-5; d_call: -; clone_size: -; v_call: TRBV21-1; cdr3_aa: CASSNEGCRDRGRETQYF; cdr3_nt: TGTGCCAGCAGCAATGAAGGCTGCAGGGACAGGGGCCGGGAGACCCAGTACTTC
j_call: TRBJ2-2; d_call: TRBD2; clone_size: -; v_call: TRBV5-1; cdr3_aa: CASSYRSGRADTGELFF; cdr3_nt: TGCGCCAGCAGCTACCGTAGCGGGAGGGCTGACACCGGGGAGCTGTTTTTT
j_call: TRBJ2-7; d_call: TRBD2; clone_size: -; v_call: TRBV3-1/TRBV3-2; cdr3_aa: CASSPPGTSGFGEQYF; cdr3_nt: TGTGCCAGCAGTCCCCCCGGAACTAGCGGGTTTGGGGAGCAGTACTTC
j_call: TRBJ2-7; d_call: TRBD2; clone_size: -; v_call: TRBV14; cdr3_aa: CASSQPWEGTEQYF; cdr3_nt: TGTGCCAGCAGCCAACCTTGGGAGGGGACCGAGCAGTACTTC
j_call: TRBJ2-1; d_call: TRBD2; clone_size: -; v_call: TRBV5-6; cdr3_aa: CASSLRLASHEQFF; cdr3_nt: TGTGCCAGCAGCTTGCGACTAGCTAGCCATGAGCAGTTCTTC
j_call: TRBJ1-2; d_call: TRBD1; clone_size: -; v_call: TRBV2; cdr3_aa: CASSGDSPYGYTF; cdr3_nt: TGTGCCAGCAGCGGGGACAGCCCGTATGGCTACACCTTC
j_call: TRBJ2-7; d_call: TRBD1; clone_size: few; v_call: TRBV7-9; cdr3_aa: CASSLVGQGVEQYF; cdr3_nt: TGTGCCAGCAGCTTAGTTGGACAGGGGGTCGAGCAGTACTTC
j_call: TRBJ2-7; d_call: -; clone_size: -; v_call: TRBV18; cdr3_aa: CASSPMESSYEQYF; cdr3_nt: TGTGCCAGCTCACCAATGGAGAGCTCCTACGAGCAGTACTTC
j_call: TRBJ1-1; d_call: TRBD1; clone_size: -; v_call: TRBV25-1; cdr3_aa: CASTVRGQGMNTEAFF; cdr3_nt: TGTGCCAGCACGGTAAGGGGACAGGGTATGAACACTGAAGCTTTCTTT
j_call: TRBJ1-5; d_call: -; clone_size: few; v_call: TRBV27; cdr3_aa: CASRLLADSNQPQHF; cdr3_nt: TGTGCCAGCAGGCTACTAGCGGATAGCAATCAGCCCCAGCATTTT
j_call: TRBJ2-1; d_call: TRBD2; clone_size: -; v_call: TRBV9; cdr3_aa: CASSGSGYTYNEQFF; cdr3_nt: TGTGCCAGCAGCGGTAGCGGGTACACCTACAATGAGCAGTTCTTC
j_call: TRBJ2-2; d_call: -; clone_size: -; v_call: TRBV24-1; cdr3_aa: CATSDWGPTGELFF; cdr3_nt: TGTGCCACCAGTGATTGGGGGCCGACCGGGGAGCTGTTTTTT
j_call: TRBJ2-5; d_call: TRBD2; clone_size: -; v_call: TRBV5-4; cdr3_aa: CASSWGGLDQETQYF; cdr3_nt: TGTGCCAGCAGCTGGGGCGGACTAGACCAAGAGACCCAGTACTTC
j_call: TRBJ2-1; d_call: TRBD2; clone_size: few; v_call: TRBV6-1; cdr3_aa: CASSEVLLGTSGNEQFF; cdr3_nt: TGTGCCAGCAGTGAAGTATTACTAGGGACTAGCGGCAATGAGCAGTTCTTC
j_call: TRBJ2-7; d_call: -; clone_size: -; v_call: TRBV7-2; cdr3_aa: CASSFLESGEQYF; cdr3_nt: TGTGCCAGCAGCTTTCTAGAATCGGGCGAGCAGTACTTC
j_call: TRBJ2-5; d_call: TRBD1; clone_size: -; v_call: TRBV5-6; cdr3_aa: CASSSAWTGGVETQYF; cdr3_nt: TGTGCCAGCAGCTCTGCCTGGACAGGGGGCGTGGAGACCCAGTACTTC
j_call: TRBJ2-2; d_call: -; clone_size: -; v_call: TRBV5-1; cdr3_aa: CASSLAAEGTGELFF; cdr3_nt: TGCGCCAGCAGCTTGGCGGCCGAGGGCACCGGGGAGCTGTTTTTT
j_call: TRBJ1-1; d_call: -; clone_size: -; v_call: TRBV16; cdr3_aa: CASSQNLAEKVMNTEAFF; cdr3_nt: TGTGCCAGCAGCCAAAATCTAGCCGAAAAAGTAATGAACACTGAAGCTTTCTTT
j_call: TRBJ1-2; d_call: TRBD1; clone_size: -; v_call: TRBV29-1; cdr3_aa: CSVETQGFYGYTF; cdr3_nt: TGCAGCGTTGAGACACAGGGGTTCTATGGCTACACCTTC
j_call: TRBJ2-1; d_call: TRBD1; clone_size: -; v_call: TRBV18; cdr3_aa: CASSRAFTGTGAYNEQFF; cdr3_nt: TGTGCCAGCTCACGGGCATTTACCGGGACAGGGGCCTACAATGAGCAGTTCTTC
j_call: TRBJ2-1; d_call: -; clone_size: -; v_call: TRBV29-1; cdr3_aa: CSVEKQSSYNEQFF; cdr3_nt: TGCAGCGTTGAAAAACAGAGCTCCTACAATGAGCAGTTCTTC
j_call: TRBJ2-1; d_call: -; clone_size: once; v_call: TRBV9; cdr3_aa: CASSVGAKPINEQFF; cdr3_nt: TGTGCCAGCAGCGTAGGGGCGAAACCCATCAATGAGCAGTTCTTC
j_call: TRBJ2-1; d_call: TRBD2; clone_size: once; v_call: TRBV7-9; cdr3_aa: CASSLGAGTSVTNEQFF; cdr3_nt: TGTGCCAGCAGCTTAGGGGCCGGGACTAGCGTTACCAATGAGCAGTTCTTC
j_call: TRBJ1-2; d_call: -; clone_size: -; v_call: TRBV6-5; cdr3_aa: CASRPTGFSYTF; cdr3_nt: TGTGCCAGCAGGCCAACAGGGTTTAGCTACACCTTC
j_call: TRBJ2-3; d_call: TRBD1; clone_size: -; v_call: TRBV10-1; cdr3_aa: CASSGTGGLSTDTQYF; cdr3_nt: TGCGCCAGCAGTGGGACAGGGGGCCTTAGCACAGATACGCAGTATTTT
j_call: TRBJ1-2; d_call: -; clone_size: -; v_call: TRBV19; cdr3_aa: CASSIKDGVRGYTF; cdr3_nt: TGTGCCAGTAGTATCAAGGACGGGGTCAGGGGCTACACCTTC
j_call: TRBJ2-5; d_call: -; clone_size: -; v_call: TRBV19; cdr3_aa: CASSIVRGETQYF; cdr3_nt: TGTGCCAGTAGTATAGTTAGGGGAGAGACCCAGTACTTC
j_call: TRBJ1-1; d_call: -; clone_size: -; v_call: TRBV12-3/TRBV12-4; cdr3_aa: CASSPGAMGEAFF; cdr3_nt: TGTGCCAGCAGTCCGGGTGCCATGGGTGAAGCTTTCTTT
j_call: TRBJ2-7; d_call: TRBD1; clone_size: -; v_call: TRBV9; cdr3_aa: CASSPQGATGVREQYF; cdr3_nt: TGTGCCAGCAGCCCACAGGGGGCAACAGGGGTGCGGGAGCAGTACTTC
j_call: TRBJ2-5; d_call: -; clone_size: few; v_call: TRBV12-3/TRBV12-4; cdr3_aa: CASSFSGETQYF; cdr3_nt: TGTGCCAGCAGTTTTTCAGGAGAGACCCAGTACTTC
j_call: TRBJ2-7; d_call: TRBD1; clone_size: -; v_call: TRBV25-1; cdr3_aa: CASSSKAGTEEQYF; cdr3_nt: TGTGCCAGCAGTTCTAAAGCCGGGACAGAAGAGCAGTACTTC
j_call: TRBJ1-1; d_call: -; clone_size: -; v_call: TRBV24-1; cdr3_aa: CATSGGGNTEAFF; cdr3_nt: TGTGCCACCAGTGGAGGGGGTAACACTGAAGCTTTCTTT
j_call: TRBJ2-7; d_call: -; clone_size: -; v_call: TRBV28; cdr3_aa: CASSSTDRASYEQYF; cdr3_nt: TGTGCCAGCAGTTCTACGGACAGAGCCTCCTACGAGCAGTACTTC
j_call: TRBJ1-4; d_call: -; clone_size: -; v_call: TRBV7-2; cdr3_aa: CASSPRQGGDEKLFF; cdr3_nt: TGTGCCAGCAGCCCCCGTCAGGGAGGAGATGAAAAACTGTTTTTT
j_call: TRBJ2-7; d_call: -; clone_size: few; v_call: TRBV7-8; cdr3_aa: CASSFPAGASYEQYF; cdr3_nt: TGTGCCAGCAGCTTCCCGGCGGGGGCCTCCTACGAGCAGTACTTC
j_call: TRBJ2-3; d_call: TRBD1; clone_size: -; v_call: TRBV10-3; cdr3_aa: CAIGDRAQGTDTQYF; cdr3_nt: TGTGCCATCGGAGACAGGGCGCAGGGCACAGATACGCAGTATTTT
j_call: TRBJ2-2; d_call: TRBD1; clone_size: -; v_call: TRBV2; cdr3_aa: CASSDDRGHNTGELFF; cdr3_nt: TGTGCCAGCAGCGACGACAGGGGGCACAACACCGGGGAGCTGTTTTTT
j_call: TRBJ2-4; d_call: TRBD2; clone_size: -; v_call: TRBV7-9; cdr3_aa: CASSPGLAGGRHF; cdr3_nt: TGTGCCAGCAGCCCAGGACTAGCGGGAGGGCGGCACTTC
j_call: TRBJ2-7; d_call: -; clone_size: -; v_call: TRBV5-1; cdr3_aa: CASSLVPFWVATYEQYF; cdr3_nt: TGCGCCAGCAGCTTGGTTCCCTTTTGGGTAGCGACCTACGAGCAGTACTTC
j_call: TRBJ1-5; d_call: -; clone_size: -; v_call: TRBV9; cdr3_aa: CASSPQGKGNQPQHF; cdr3_nt: TGTGCCAGCAGCCCCCAGGGGAAGGGCAATCAGCCCCAGCATTTT
j_call: TRBJ1-1; d_call: TRBD1; clone_size: few; v_call: TRBV3-1/TRBV3-2; cdr3_aa: CASSLRVGQGVPEAFF; cdr3_nt: TGTGCCAGCAGCCTTCGCGTAGGACAGGGGGTACCTGAAGCTTTCTTT
j_call: TRBJ2-1; d_call: -; clone_size: -; v_call: TRBV7-9; cdr3_aa: CASSLGRRSSYNEQFF; cdr3_nt: TGTGCCAGCAGCTTAGGGCGGAGGAGCTCCTACAATGAGCAGTTCTTC
j_call: TRBJ2-7; d_call: TRBD1; clone_size: -; v_call: TRBV4-2; cdr3_aa: CASSHVTGGSSYEQYF; cdr3_nt: TGTGCCAGCAGCCACGTTACAGGGGGCTCTTCCTACGAGCAGTACTTC
j_call: TRBJ2-1; d_call: TRBD2; clone_size: -; v_call: TRBV3-1/TRBV3-2; cdr3_aa: CASSWTGTSGYNEQFF; cdr3_nt: TGTGCCAGCAGCTGGACCGGGACTAGCGGTTACAATGAGCAGTTCTTC
j_call: TRBJ1-2; d_call: TRBD1; clone_size: once; v_call: TRBV6-6; cdr3_aa: CASRTATGQPPGYTF; cdr3_nt: TGTGCCAGCAGGACCGCGACAGGGCAGCCCCCAGGCTACACCTTC
j_call: TRBJ1-4; d_call: -; clone_size: -; v_call: TRBV3-1/TRBV3-2; cdr3_aa: CASSQNRDEKLFF; cdr3_nt: TGTGCCAGCAGCCAAAACAGGGATGAAAAACTGTTTTTT
j_call: TRBJ1-2; d_call: -; clone_size: -; v_call: TRBV12-3/TRBV12-4; cdr3_aa: CASSFTQQHGYTF; cdr3_nt: TGTGCCAGCAGTTTTACTCAACAGCATGGCTACACCTTC
j_call: TRBJ2-5; d_call: TRBD2; clone_size: -; v_call: TRBV28; cdr3_aa: CASSLPPSGEGGQYF; cdr3_nt: TGTGCCAGCAGTTTGCCCCCCTCTGGGGAGGGCGGTCAGTACTTC
j_call: TRBJ2-4; d_call: -; clone_size: -; v_call: TRBV24-1; cdr3_aa: CATASGGFENIQYF; cdr3_nt: TGTGCCACCGCCTCGGGGGGCTTCGAAAACATTCAGTACTTC
j_call: TRBJ2-7; d_call: TRBD1; clone_size: few; v_call: TRBV18; cdr3_aa: CASSPLGQGADSYEQYF; cdr3_nt: TGTGCCAGCTCACCACTCGGACAGGGGGCGGACTCCTACGAGCAGTACTTC
j_call: TRBJ2-7; d_call: TRBD1; clone_size: -; v_call: TRBV5-1; cdr3_aa: CASSRQTGGEEQYF; cdr3_nt: TGCGCCAGCAGTCGGCAAACAGGGGGCGAGGAGCAGTACTTC
j_call: TRBJ1-6; d_call: -; clone_size: -; v_call: TRBV28; cdr3_aa: CASISGGAPRSYNSPLHF; cdr3_nt: TGTGCCAGCATTTCGGGGGGGGCGCCCAGGAGTTATAATTCACCCCTCCACTTT
j_call: TRBJ2-2; d_call: TRBD1; clone_size: -; v_call: TRBV5-1; cdr3_aa: CASRPGTVITGELFF; cdr3_nt: TGCGCCAGCAGGCCCGGGACAGTAATAACCGGGGAGCTGTTTTTT
j_call: TRBJ2-1; d_call: -; clone_size: -; v_call: TRBV9; cdr3_aa: CASSVDSWGDEQFF; cdr3_nt: TGTGCCAGCAGCGTAGATAGCTGGGGGGATGAGCAGTTCTTC
j_call: TRBJ2-2; d_call: TRBD1; clone_size: -; v_call: TRBV10-3; cdr3_aa: CAISGTGQGAVGELFF; cdr3_nt: TGTGCCATCAGTGGGACCGGACAGGGGGCGGTCGGGGAGCTGTTTTTT
j_call: TRBJ2-1; d_call: -; clone_size: -; v_call: TRBV7-3; cdr3_aa: CASRIPGEDNEQFF; cdr3_nt: TGTGCCAGCAGAATCCCGGGAGAAGACAATGAGCAGTTCTTC